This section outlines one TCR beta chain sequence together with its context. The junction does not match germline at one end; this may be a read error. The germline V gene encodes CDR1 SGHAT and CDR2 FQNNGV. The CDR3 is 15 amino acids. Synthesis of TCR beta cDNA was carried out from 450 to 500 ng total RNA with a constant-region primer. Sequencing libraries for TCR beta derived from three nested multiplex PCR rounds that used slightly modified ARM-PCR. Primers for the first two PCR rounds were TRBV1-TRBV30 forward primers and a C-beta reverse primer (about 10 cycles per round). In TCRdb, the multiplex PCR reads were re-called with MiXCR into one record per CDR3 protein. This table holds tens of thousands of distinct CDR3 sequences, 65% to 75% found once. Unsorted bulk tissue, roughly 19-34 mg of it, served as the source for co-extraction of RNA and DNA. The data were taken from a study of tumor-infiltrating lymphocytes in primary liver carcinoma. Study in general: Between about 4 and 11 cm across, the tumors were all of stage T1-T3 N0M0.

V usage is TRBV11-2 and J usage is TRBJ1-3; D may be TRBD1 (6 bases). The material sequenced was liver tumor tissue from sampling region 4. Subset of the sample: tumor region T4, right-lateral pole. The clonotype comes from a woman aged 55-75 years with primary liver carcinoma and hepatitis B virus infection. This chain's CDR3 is CASSSTGEEGNTVYF. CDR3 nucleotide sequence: TGTGCTAGCAGCTCGACAGGTGAGGAGGGAAACACCGTATATTTT.